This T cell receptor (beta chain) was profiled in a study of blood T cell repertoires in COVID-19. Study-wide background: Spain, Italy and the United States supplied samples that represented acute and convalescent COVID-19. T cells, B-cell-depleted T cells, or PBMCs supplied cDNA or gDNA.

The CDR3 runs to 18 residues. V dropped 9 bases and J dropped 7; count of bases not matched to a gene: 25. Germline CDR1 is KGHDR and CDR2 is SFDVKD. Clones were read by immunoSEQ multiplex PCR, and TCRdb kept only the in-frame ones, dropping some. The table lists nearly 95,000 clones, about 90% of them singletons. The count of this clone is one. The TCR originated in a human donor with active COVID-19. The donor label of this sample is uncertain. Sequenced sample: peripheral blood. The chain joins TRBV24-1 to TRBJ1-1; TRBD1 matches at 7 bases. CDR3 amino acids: CATPPKNYRGPGTLEAFF. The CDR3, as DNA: TGTGCCACCCCGCCAAAGAACTACAGGGGTCCGGGGACCCTTGAAGCTTTCTTT.